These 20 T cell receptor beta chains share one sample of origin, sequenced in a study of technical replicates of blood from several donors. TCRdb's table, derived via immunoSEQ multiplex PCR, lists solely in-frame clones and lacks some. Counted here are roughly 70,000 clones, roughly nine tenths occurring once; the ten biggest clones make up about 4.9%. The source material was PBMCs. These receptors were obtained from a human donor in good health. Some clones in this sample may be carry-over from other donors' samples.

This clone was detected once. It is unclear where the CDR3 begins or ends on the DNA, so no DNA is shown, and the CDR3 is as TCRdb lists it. The CDR3: CASSSSGGNQPQHF. This chain connects TRBV6-5 to TRBJ1-5. The germline gives CDR1 MNHEY, CDR2 SVGAGI. The CDR3 has 14 residues if both end residues are counted.

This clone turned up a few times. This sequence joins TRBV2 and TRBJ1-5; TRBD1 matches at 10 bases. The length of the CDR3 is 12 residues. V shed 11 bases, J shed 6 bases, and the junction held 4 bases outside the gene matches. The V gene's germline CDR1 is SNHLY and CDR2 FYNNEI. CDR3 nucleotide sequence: TGTGCCGGGGGACAGGGGCGTCAGCCCCAGCATTTT. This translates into CAGGQGRQPQHF.

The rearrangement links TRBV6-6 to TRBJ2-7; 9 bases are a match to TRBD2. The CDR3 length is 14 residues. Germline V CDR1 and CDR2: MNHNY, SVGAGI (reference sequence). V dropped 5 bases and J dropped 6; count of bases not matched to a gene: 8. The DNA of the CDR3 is TGTGCCAGCAGTGACGCGGGGGGGCCCCTCGAGCAGTACTTC. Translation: CASSDAGGPLEQYF.

CDR3 sequence reads: CSASWAVRGYTF. In DNA, the CDR3 is TGCAGCGCCTCCTGGGCAGTTAGAGGCTACACCTTC. This sequence joins TRBV29-1 and TRBJ1-2; D uncertain. Germline V gene sequence: CDR1 SQVTM, CDR2 ANQGSEA. This CDR3 has 12 residues. V was clipped by 7 bases and J by 8 bases, with 17 bases between them. Variable domain in full (rest from reference TRBV29-1 and TRBJ1-2): SAVISQKPSRDICQRGTSLTIQCQVDSQVTMMFWYRQQPGQSLTLIATANQGSEATYESGFVIDKFPISRPNLTFSTLTVSNMSPEDSSIYLCSASWAVRGYTFGSGTRLTVV.

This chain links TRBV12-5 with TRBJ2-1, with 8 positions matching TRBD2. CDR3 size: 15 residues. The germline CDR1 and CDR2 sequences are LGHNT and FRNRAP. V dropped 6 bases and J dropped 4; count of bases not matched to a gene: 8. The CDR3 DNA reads TGTGCTAGTGGCCCTCCGGGGGGGGGTTACAATGAGCAGTTCTTC. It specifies CASGPPGGGYNEQFF.

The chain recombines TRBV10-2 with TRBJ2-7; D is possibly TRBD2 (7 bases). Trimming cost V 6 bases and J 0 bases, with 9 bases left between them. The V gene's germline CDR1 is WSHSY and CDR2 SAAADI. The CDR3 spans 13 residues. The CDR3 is CASRGGASYEQYF. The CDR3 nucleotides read TGCGCCAGCAGAGGGGGGGCCTCCTACGAGCAGTACTTC.

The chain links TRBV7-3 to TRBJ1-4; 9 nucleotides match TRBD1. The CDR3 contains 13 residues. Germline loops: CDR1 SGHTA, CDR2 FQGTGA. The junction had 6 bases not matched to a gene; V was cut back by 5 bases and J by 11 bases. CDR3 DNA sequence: TGTGCCAGCAGCCCAGGACAGGGGAGGAAACTGTTTTTT. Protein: CASSPGQGRKLFF.

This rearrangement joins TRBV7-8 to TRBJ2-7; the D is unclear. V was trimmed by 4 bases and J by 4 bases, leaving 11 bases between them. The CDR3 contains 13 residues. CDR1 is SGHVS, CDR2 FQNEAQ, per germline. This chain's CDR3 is CASSSSPQYEQYF. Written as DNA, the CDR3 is TGTGCCAGCAGCTCCTCCCCCCAGTACGAGCAGTACTTC.

CDR3 loop: CASSQGTGLAGNIQYF. For the CDR3, the DNA is TGTGCCAGCAGCCAAGGTACGGGACTAGCAGGAAACATTCAGTACTTC. This chain uses TRBV5-4 with TRBJ2-4; 9 bases align to TRBD2. CDR1 is SGHNT and CDR2 is YYREEE in the germline V gene (reference sequence). This CDR3 comprises 16 residues. Trimming took 4 bases from V and 6 from J; bases not matched to a gene: 11.

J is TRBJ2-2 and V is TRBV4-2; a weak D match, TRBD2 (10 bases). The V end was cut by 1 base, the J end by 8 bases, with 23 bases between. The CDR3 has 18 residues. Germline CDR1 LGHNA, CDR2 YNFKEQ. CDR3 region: CASSQGTGVTSGKGELFF. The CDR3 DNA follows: TGTGCCAGCAGCCAAGGGACAGGGGTTACTAGCGGGAAGGGGGAGCTGTTTTTT.

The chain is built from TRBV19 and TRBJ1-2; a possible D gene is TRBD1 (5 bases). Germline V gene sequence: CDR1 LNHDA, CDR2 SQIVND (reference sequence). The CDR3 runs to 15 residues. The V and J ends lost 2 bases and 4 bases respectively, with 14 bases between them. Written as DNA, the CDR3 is TGTGCCAGTAGTATAATTGGCAGGGTGGGCTATGGCTACACCTTC. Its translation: CASSIIGRVGYGYTF. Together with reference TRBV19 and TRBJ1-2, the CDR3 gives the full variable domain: DGGITQSPKYLFRKEGQNVTLSCEQNLNHDAMYWYRQDPGQGLRLIYYSQIVNDFQKGDIAEGYSVSREKKESFPLTVTSAQKNPTAFYLCASSIIGRVGYGYTFGSGTRLTVV.

The CDR3 DNA reads TGCGCCAGCAGCTCCTCCGGGACAGGGGGCTATGGGCAGTACTTC. Translated: CASSSSGTGGYGQYF. The rearrangement links TRBV5-1 to TRBJ2-7; 12 nucleotides line up with TRBD1. The ends lost 3 bases at V and 9 bases at J; junction bases unmatched: 10. CDR1 is SGHRS, CDR2 YFSETQ, per germline. The CDR3 covers 15 residues.

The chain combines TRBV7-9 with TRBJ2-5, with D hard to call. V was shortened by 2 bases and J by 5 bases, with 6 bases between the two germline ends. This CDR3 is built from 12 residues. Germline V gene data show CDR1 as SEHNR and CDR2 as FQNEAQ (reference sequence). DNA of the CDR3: TGTGCCAGCAGCTTAACAGAGGAGACCCAGTACTTC. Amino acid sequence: CASSLTEETQYF.

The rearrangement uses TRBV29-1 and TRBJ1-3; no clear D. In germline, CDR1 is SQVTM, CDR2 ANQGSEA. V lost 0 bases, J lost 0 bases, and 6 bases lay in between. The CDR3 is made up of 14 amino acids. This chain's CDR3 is CSVEEQSSGNTIYF. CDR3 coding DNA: TGCAGCGTTGAAGAACAGAGCTCTGGAAACACCATATATTTT.

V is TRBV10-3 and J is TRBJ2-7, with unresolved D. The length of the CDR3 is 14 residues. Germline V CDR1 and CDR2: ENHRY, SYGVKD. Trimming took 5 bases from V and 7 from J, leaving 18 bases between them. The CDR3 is CAISPAGGAWEQYF. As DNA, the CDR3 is TGTGCCATCAGTCCAGCCGGCGGTGCCTGGGAGCAGTACTTC.

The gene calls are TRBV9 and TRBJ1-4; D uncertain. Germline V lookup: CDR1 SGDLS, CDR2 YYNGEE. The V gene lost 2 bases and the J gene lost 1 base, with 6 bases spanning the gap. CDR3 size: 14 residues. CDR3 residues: CASSVAGTNEKLFF. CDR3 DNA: TGTGCCAGCAGCGTGGCGGGAACTAATGAAAAACTGTTTTTT.

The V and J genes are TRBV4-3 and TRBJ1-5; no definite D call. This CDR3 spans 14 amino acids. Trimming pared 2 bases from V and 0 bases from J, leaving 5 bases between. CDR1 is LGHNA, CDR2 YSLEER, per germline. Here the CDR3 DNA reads TGCGCCAGCAGCCAATACACTAGCAATCAGCCCCAGCATTTT. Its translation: CASSQYTSNQPQHF.

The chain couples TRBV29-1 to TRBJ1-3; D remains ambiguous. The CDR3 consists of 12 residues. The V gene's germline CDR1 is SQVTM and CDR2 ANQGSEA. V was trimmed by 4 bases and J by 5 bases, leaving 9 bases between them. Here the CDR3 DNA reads TGCAGCGTTGGCGGGGATCGAAACACCATATATTTT. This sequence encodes CSVGGDRNTIYF.

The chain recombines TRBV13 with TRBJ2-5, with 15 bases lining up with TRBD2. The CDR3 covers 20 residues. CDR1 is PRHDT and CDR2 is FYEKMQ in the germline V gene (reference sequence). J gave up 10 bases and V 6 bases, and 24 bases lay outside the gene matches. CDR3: CASSPLGTSGGTSPQRGQYF. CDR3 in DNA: TGTGCCAGCAGTCCACTGGGGACTAGCGGGGGGACTTCCCCCCAGCGTGGCCAGTACTTC.

CDR3 amino acids: CASSVAPTGAYEQYF. The CDR3 DNA reads TGTGCCAGCAGCGTAGCCCCGACAGGGGCCTACGAGCAGTACTTC. The chain links TRBV9 to TRBJ2-7; 8 bases are shared with TRBD1. V lost 0 bases to trimming and J lost 2 bases; unmatched junction nucleotides: 4. CDR3 length equals 15 residues. Germline CDR1 is SGDLS and CDR2 is YYNGEE.